This passage covers 28 T cell receptor beta chains from one sample sequenced in a study of graft-versus-host responses after intestinal transplantation. The antigens for these receptors are not known. Libraries were prepared by immunoSEQ multiplex PCR; TCRdb keeps only in-frame clonotypes and omits some of them. The sample gives 85,000 to 90,000 clones, roughly 92% of which show up once; about 0.28% is in the top ten. Sequencing was performed on unstimulated CD4+ T cells sorted from spleen or lymph node cells, taken before intestinal transplant. These receptors originate from a human donor who received an intestinal transplant.

The CDR3 DNA follows: TGCGCCAGCAGCCGGGGTACAGGAGATAACTATGGCTACACCTTC. It yields the protein CASSRGTGDNYGYTF. The genes are TRBV5-1 and TRBJ1-2; D may be TRBD1 (5 bases). V lost 4 bases, J lost 1 base, and 14 bases lay in between. The CDR3 consists of 15 residues. Germline values: CDR1 SGHRS, CDR2 YFSETQ.

The chain uses TRBV5-6 and TRBJ1-2, with D maybe TRBD1 (5 bases). The CDR3 is made up of 15 amino acids. Between the trimmed V and J ends, which lost 6 bases and 4 bases, there was a span of 19 bases. Germline lookup yields CDR1 SGHDT and CDR2 YYEEEE. CDR3 coding DNA: TGTGCCAGCACCCTTGGTCGACAGACCCTCTATGGCTACACCTTC. Its translation: CASTLGRQTLYGYTF.

Regarding this clone: The sample contains more than one DNA sequence encoding this CDR3. The rearrangement uses TRBV29-1 and TRBJ2-5; D call uncertain. Germline V CDR1 and CDR2: SQVTM, ANQGSEA. The CDR3 runs 11 residues. Deletions cut 4 bases from V and 4 bases from J, with 7 bases between. The CDR3 DNA reads as TGCAGCGTTGTCCCTGGAGAGACCCAGTACTTC. This translates into CSVVPGETQYF.

The J gene is TRBJ2-5, the V gene TRBV2; 8 bases map to TRBD1. The J segment lost 2 bases and the V segment lost 10 bases, leaving 12 bases of the junction unmatched. Germline V gives CDR1 SNHLY, CDR2 FYNNEI. The CDR3 is made up of 15 amino acids. The CDR3 region has the DNA TGTGCCAACAAAGAGGACAGGGTAGGGCAAGAGACCCAGTACTTC. It encodes CANKEDRVGQETQYF.

The CDR3 protein is CASSLKTGLRETKQFF. Here the CDR3 DNA reads TGTGCCAGCAGTTTAAAAACCGGGCTAAGGGAAACGAAGCAGTTCTTC. The rearrangement links TRBV27 to TRBJ2-1, with D unresolved. The germline CDR1 and CDR2 sequences are MNHEY and SMNVEV (reference sequence). Trimming stripped 2 bases from V and 11 bases from J, with 22 bases between. The CDR3 runs 16 residues.

The CDR3 spells CASNRGSQETQYF. The CDR3 DNA is TGTGCCAGTAACAGGGGATCCCAAGAGACCCAGTACTTC. V is TRBV19 and J is TRBJ2-5; 7 bases align to TRBD1. Per the germline V gene, CDR1 is LNHDA and CDR2 is SQIVND (reference sequence). V trimming: 7 bases; J trimming: 1 base; junction bases outside the gene matches: 3. The CDR3 runs 13 residues.

The chain joins TRBV6-5 to TRBJ1-1; D is perhaps TRBD1 (6 bases). Germline lookup yields CDR1 MNHEY and CDR2 SVGAGI. The CDR3 has 13 residues. Trimming took off 7 bases at V and 10 bases at J, with 19 bases between the two ends. CDR3 loop: CASTPPVGRGAFF. The CDR3 DNA is TGTGCCAGCACACCTCCGGTGGGCAGGGGAGCTTTCTTT.

V gene TRBV6-6 combines with J gene TRBJ1-5; TRBD1 might be the D (5 bases). Looked up from germline, CDR1 is MNHNY and CDR2 is SVGAGI (reference sequence). V lost 4 bases and J 7 bases, leaving 14 bases between the germline ends. The CDR3 consists of 14 residues. CDR3 sequence: CASSFGTYEQPQHF. As DNA, the CDR3 is TGTGCCAGCAGTTTCGGGACTTATGAACAGCCCCAGCATTTT.

The chain links TRBV11-1 to TRBJ1-1; a possible D gene is TRBD1 (6 bases). Germline V gene lookup returns CDR1 SGHAT and CDR2 FQDESV (reference sequence). Trimming pared 5 bases from V and 0 bases from J, leaving 10 bases between. This CDR3 is 14 amino acids long. In DNA form, the CDR3 reads TGTGCCAGCAGCGCCGGACAGTTGAACACTGAAGCTTTCTTT. This sequence encodes CASSAGQLNTEAFF.

Comment on this clone: At one end the junction does not follow the germline gene, possibly because of a read error. The CDR3 region is CASSLAWTGVGYTF. The CDR3 DNA reads as TGTGCCAGCAGCCTAGCGTGGACAGGGGTTGGCTACACCTTC. The chain recombines TRBV7-8 with TRBJ1-2; 9 bases fit TRBD1. CDR3 length: 14 amino acids. Germline V gives CDR1 SGHVS, CDR2 FQNEAQ.

This chain uses TRBV6-1 with TRBJ1-1; the D gene is possibly TRBD1 (5 bases). V shed 4 bases and J shed 1 base, with 22 bases lying between them. From germline, CDR1 is MNHNS and CDR2 SASEGT. The CDR3 loop spans 18 amino acids. The CDR3, as DNA: TGTGCCAGCAGTGCCTTGCAAATGGCCCTGAGGGGGAACACTGAAGCTTTCTTT. Its protein is CASSALQMALRGNTEAFF.

The chain couples TRBV27 to TRBJ1-1; unclear D gene. Germline assignment: CDR1 MNHEY and CDR2 SMNVEV (reference sequence). V was cut by 2 bases and J by 5 bases, with 15 bases left in between. The CDR3 is 15 residues long. CDR3 protein: CASSLRQNLGTEAFF. Written as DNA, the CDR3 is TGTGCCAGCAGTTTAAGACAAAACCTGGGGACTGAAGCTTTCTTT.

This clone was detected only a few times. The chain combines TRBV5-6 with TRBJ1-3, with D tentatively TRBD1 (6 bases). Deletions cut 1 base from V and 2 bases from J, with 10 bases between. The CDR3 runs 15 residues. Germline assignment: CDR1 SGHDT and CDR2 YYEEEE. The DNA for the CDR3 is TGTGCCAGCAGCTTGAGGGGGGGTCCTGGAAACACCATATATTTT. Amino acids: CASSLRGGPGNTIYF.

This clone has just one count. This chain joins TRBV22-1 and TRBJ2-6; TRBD2 reflects the table's D call only, with no check against the DNA. TRBV22-1 is flagged as a pseudogene. CDR3 length equals 18 residues. The CDR3 nucleotides read TGTCCTGGGAGTAATCCTGGAAGCGAACAAAGTCGGGCCAACGTCCTGACTTTC. As protein: CPGSNPGSEQSRANVLTF.

The chain has TRBV5-1 and TRBJ2-2; D gene ambiguous. Germline-derived CDR1 and CDR2 are SGHRS and YFSETQ. The CDR3 runs 13 residues. Trimming removed 1 base from V and 6 bases from J, with 7 bases in between. CDR3 residues: CASSLRDAGELFF. The CDR3 coding sequence is TGCGCCAGCAGCTTGAGAGACGCCGGGGAGCTGTTTTTT. The whole variable domain, filled in from reference TRBV5-1 and TRBJ2-2, reads KAGVTQTPRYLIKTRGQQVTLSCSPISGHRSVSWYQQTPGQGLQFLFEYFSETQRNKGNFPGRFSGRQFSNSRSEMNVSTLELGDSALYLCASSLRDAGELFFGEGSRLTVL.

The genes are TRBV29-1 and TRBJ1-2, with TRBD1 as a possible D gene (6 bases). This CDR3 comprises 11 residues. V dropped 7 bases and J dropped 6 bases, with 12 bases sitting between them. In germline, CDR1 is SQVTM, CDR2 ANQGSEA. The CDR3 DNA sequence: TGCAGCGGGAGGACAGTAGATGGCTACACCTTC. Translation: CSGRTVDGYTF.

The chain recombines TRBV30 with TRBJ2-6; D ambiguous. The CDR3 loop spans 15 amino acids. The germline V gene encodes CDR1 GTSNPN and CDR2 SVGIG (reference sequence). V was clipped by 4 bases and J by 4 bases, with 14 bases between them. CDR3 region: CAWTRDIPGANVLTF. For the CDR3, the DNA is TGTGCCTGGACCCGCGACATCCCCGGGGCCAACGTCCTGACTTTC.

J is TRBJ2-7 and V is TRBV27; D possibly corresponds to TRBD2 (5 bases). The germline V gene has CDR1 MNHEY and CDR2 SMNVEV (reference sequence). V shed 10 bases and J shed 9 bases, with 19 bases lying between them. The CDR3 covers 12 residues. The CDR3 DNA follows: TGTGCCATCAACCATCCTACGGAGGTGCAGTACTTC. Translated, it gives CAINHPTEVQYF.

A few counts support this clone. J is TRBJ1-3 and V is TRBV6-5; 7 bases match TRBD1. CDR3 length equals 15 residues. The trim removed 0 bases at V and 3 bases at J, leaving 2 bases unmatched. Germline CDR1 MNHEY, CDR2 SVGAGI. CDR3 sequence (DNA): TGTGCCAGCAGTTACTCGACAGGGAATGGAAACACCATATATTTT. Protein product: CASSYSTGNGNTIYF.

The gene calls are TRBV7-9 and TRBJ1-1; D not certain. Trimming pared 6 bases from V and 3 bases from J, leaving 14 bases between. The CDR3 has 14 residues. Per germline, CDR1 SEHNR and CDR2 FQNEAQ (reference sequence). The chain's CDR3 is CASRRHSTDTEAFF. The DNA for the CDR3 is TGTGCCAGCAGACGACATTCGACGGACACTGAAGCTTTCTTT.

The chain recombines TRBV7-2 with TRBJ2-3; D gene ambiguous. CDR1 is SGHTA, CDR2 FQGNSA, per germline. Trimming removed 3 bases at V and 6 bases at J, with 22 bases between. This CDR3 has 17 amino acids. Here the CDR3 reads CASSFLEPGLKSDTQYF. The CDR3 nucleotides are TGTGCCAGCAGCTTCCTCGAGCCGGGCCTCAAGTCGGATACGCAGTATTTT.

The rearrangement links TRBV5-4 to TRBJ2-1, with D possibly matching TRBD1 (6 bases). The length of the CDR3 is 16 residues. V shed 4 bases and J shed 2 bases, with 16 bases lying between them. Germline V gene sequence: CDR1 SGHNT, CDR2 YYREEE (reference sequence). CDR3 coding DNA: TGTGCCAGCAGCCCTCAAGGTGGGGGCGCCTACAATGAGCAGTTCTTC. Translating gives CASSPQGGGAYNEQFF.

The chain combines TRBV18 with TRBJ2-1; perhaps TRBD2 as D (6 bases). The CDR3 consists of 13 residues. V was trimmed by 6 bases and J by 5 bases, leaving 11 bases between them. Per the germline V gene, CDR1 is KGHSH and CDR2 is LQKENI. The CDR3 nucleotides read TGTGCCAGCTCCCACGGGGGAAACAATGAGCAGTTCTTC. As protein: CASSHGGNNEQFF.

The chain uses TRBV10-3 and TRBJ2-1; 7 bases are a match to TRBD2. Germline values: CDR1 ENHRY, CDR2 SYGVKD. This CDR3 is 15 amino acids long. V was clipped by 5 bases and J by 2 bases; unmatched bases: 6. CDR3 bases: TGTGCCATCAGTTCTTGGGAGGGAGCCTACAATGAGCAGTTCTTC. Its translation: CAISSWEGAYNEQFF.

This chain uses TRBV5-1 with TRBJ2-1, with a weak D call TRBD2 (6 bases). The germline gives CDR1 SGHRS, CDR2 YFSETQ. The CDR3 length is 15 residues. Trimming removed 4 bases from V and 2 bases from J, with 13 bases in between. This CDR3 is CASSPRGGAYNEQFF. CDR3 DNA sequence: TGCGCCAGCAGCCCCCGGGGAGGTGCCTACAATGAGCAGTTCTTC. The full variable domain, completed using reference TRBV5-1 and TRBJ2-1, is KAGVTQTPRYLIKTRGQQVTLSCSPISGHRSVSWYQQTPGQGLQFLFEYFSETQRNKGNFPGRFSGRQFSNSRSEMNVSTLELGDSALYLCASSPRGGAYNEQFFGPGTRLTVL.

This sequence joins TRBV19 and TRBJ1-2; D perhaps matches TRBD1 (5 bases). Germline V lookup: CDR1 LNHDA, CDR2 SQIVND (reference sequence). The CDR3 covers 14 residues. Trimming took 3 bases from V and 4 from J, leaving 12 bases between them. The CDR3 sequence: CASSILGRPYGYTF. CDR3 nucleotides: TGTGCCAGTAGTATTCTGGGACGTCCCTATGGCTACACCTTC.

The chain recombines TRBV19 with TRBJ1-2; 7 nucleotides match TRBD1. Germline trimming cut 5 bases from V and 0 bases from J; bases unmatched to any gene: 9. CDR3 length: 16 residues. Germline values: CDR1 LNHDA, CDR2 SQIVND (reference sequence). The CDR3 sequence is CASSETEGAANYGYTF. DNA of the CDR3: TGTGCCAGTAGTGAAACTGAGGGGGCAGCTAACTATGGCTACACCTTC.

The chain joins TRBV7-9 to TRBJ2-7; D may be TRBD1 (6 bases). CDR3 length equals 12 residues. Deletions cut 4 bases from V and 5 bases from J, with 9 bases between. Germline-derived CDR1 and CDR2 are SEHNR and FQNEAQ (reference sequence). CDR3 in DNA: TGTGCCAGCAGCTCCAGGGGTAACGAGCAGTACTTC. Translation: CASSSRGNEQYF.